This record concerns one T cell receptor (beta chain) sequence. The sample belongs to a study of blood T cell repertoires in COVID-19. Across the whole study: The origin of the acute and convalescent COVID-19 samples was the United States, Italy and Spain. T cells, B-cell-depleted T cells, or PBMCs supplied cDNA or gDNA.

As processed by the authors: Counts of nucleated cells, estimated from reference gene primer amplification, were obtained. Generated by immunoSEQ multiplex PCR, the TCRdb table keeps only in-frame clones and is missing some. V and J calls and clone size are given by that table; D and trimming were obtained from the DNA. The repertoire holds 150,000 to 200,000 clones, with more than 85% as singletons. The TCR comes from a man aged 18 to 30 with acute or convalescent COVID-19. Sequencing used peripheral blood.

CDR3 amino acids: CASSRGTVTYNEQFF. The CDR3 nucleotides read TGTGCCAGCAGTCGAGGGACTGTCACCTACAATGAGCAGTTCTTC. This chain connects TRBV11-2 to TRBJ2-1; weak D call: TRBD2 (6 bases). V was clipped by 6 bases and J by 2 bases, with 14 bases between them. This CDR3 comprises 15 residues. Per germline, CDR1 SGHAT and CDR2 FQNNGV.